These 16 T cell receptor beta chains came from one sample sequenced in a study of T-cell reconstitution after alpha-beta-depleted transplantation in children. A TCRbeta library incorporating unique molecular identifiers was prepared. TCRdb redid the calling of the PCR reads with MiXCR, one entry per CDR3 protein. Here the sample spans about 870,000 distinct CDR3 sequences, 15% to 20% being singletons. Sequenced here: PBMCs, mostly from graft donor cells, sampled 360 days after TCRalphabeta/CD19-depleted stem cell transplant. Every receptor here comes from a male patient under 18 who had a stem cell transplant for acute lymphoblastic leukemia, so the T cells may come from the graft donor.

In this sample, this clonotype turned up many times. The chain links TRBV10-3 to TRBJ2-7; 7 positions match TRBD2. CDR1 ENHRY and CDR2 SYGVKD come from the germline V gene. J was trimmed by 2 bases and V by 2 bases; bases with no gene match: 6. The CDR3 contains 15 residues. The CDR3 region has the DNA TGTGCCATCAGTGAGGGGTTAGCGGGTCCCTACGAGCAGTACTTC. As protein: CAISEGLAGPYEQYF.

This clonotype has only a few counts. The CDR3 DNA follows: TGCAGTGCTAGAGTTCTAGAGCGTGACCTGTACGAGCAGTACTTC. Translated: CSARVLERDLYEQYF. J is TRBJ2-7 and V is TRBV20-1; D remains ambiguous. Germline CDR1 and CDR2: DFQATT and SNEGSKA (reference sequence). CDR3 length: 15 amino acids. V was pared by 1 base and J by 4 bases, with 17 bases between.

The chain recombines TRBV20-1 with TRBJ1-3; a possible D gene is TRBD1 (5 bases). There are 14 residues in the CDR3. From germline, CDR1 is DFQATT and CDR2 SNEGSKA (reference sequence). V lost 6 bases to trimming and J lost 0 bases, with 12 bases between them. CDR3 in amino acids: CSADRGASGNTIYF. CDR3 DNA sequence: TGCAGTGCAGACCGGGGCGCCTCTGGAAACACCATATATTTT.

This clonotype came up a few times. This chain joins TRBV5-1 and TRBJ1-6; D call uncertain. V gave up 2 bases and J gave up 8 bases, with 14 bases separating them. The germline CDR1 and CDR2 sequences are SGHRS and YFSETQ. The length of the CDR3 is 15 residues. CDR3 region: CASSFTKGMDSPLHF. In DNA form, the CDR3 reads TGCGCCAGCAGCTTCACGAAGGGTATGGATTCACCCCTCCACTTT.

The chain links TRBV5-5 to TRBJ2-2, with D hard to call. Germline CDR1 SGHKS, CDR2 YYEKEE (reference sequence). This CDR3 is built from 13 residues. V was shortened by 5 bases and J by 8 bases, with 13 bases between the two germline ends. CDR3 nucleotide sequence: TGTGCCAGCAGTACAGTAGGGAATGGGGAGCTGTTTTTT. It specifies CASSTVGNGELFF.

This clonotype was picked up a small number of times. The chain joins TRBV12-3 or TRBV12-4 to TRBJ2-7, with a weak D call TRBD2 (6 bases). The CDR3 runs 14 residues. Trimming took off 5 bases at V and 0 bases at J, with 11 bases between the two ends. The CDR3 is CASSPGLPSYEQYF. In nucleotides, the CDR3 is TGTGCCAGCAGTCCCGGACTACCCTCCTACGAGCAGTACTTC.

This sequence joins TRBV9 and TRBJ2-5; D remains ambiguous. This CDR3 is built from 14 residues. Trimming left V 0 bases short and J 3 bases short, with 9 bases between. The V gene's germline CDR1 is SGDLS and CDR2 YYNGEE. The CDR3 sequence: CASSVAVGKETQYF. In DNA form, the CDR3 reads TGTGCCAGCAGCGTAGCAGTGGGGAAAGAGACCCAGTACTTC.

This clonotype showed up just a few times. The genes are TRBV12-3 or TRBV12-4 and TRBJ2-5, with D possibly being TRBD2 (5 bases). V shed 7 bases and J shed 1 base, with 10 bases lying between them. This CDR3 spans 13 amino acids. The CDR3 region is CASKRGSQETQYF. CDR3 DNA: TGTGCCAGCAAACGGGGTAGCCAAGAGACCCAGTACTTC.

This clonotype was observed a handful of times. The CDR3 protein is CASSLGTGTRVETQYF. In nucleotides, the CDR3 is TGTGCCAGCAGTTTGGGCACCGGGACTAGAGTCGAGACCCAGTACTTC. V is TRBV12-3 or TRBV12-4 and J is TRBJ2-5; 8 bases match TRBD2. V shed 3 bases and J 5 bases; nucleotides not matched to a gene: 11. The length of the CDR3 is 16 residues.

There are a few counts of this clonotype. CDR3: CASSLVRGLTNEKLFF. The CDR3 DNA sequence: TGCGCCAGCAGCTTGGTCAGGGGGCTCACTAATGAAAAACTGTTTTTT. The chain has TRBV5-1 and TRBJ1-4, with 8 bases identical to TRBD1. Trimming cost V 0 bases and J 2 bases; bases outside gene matches: 3. CDR1 and CDR2 (germline): SGHRS, YFSETQ. This CDR3 region has 16 residues.

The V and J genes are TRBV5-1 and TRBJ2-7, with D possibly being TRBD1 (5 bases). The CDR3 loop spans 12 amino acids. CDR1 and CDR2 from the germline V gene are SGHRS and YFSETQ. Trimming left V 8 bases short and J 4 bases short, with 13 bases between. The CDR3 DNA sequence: TGCGCCAGGGAAGGGGCAGAGTACGAGCAGTACTTC. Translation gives CAREGAEYEQYF.

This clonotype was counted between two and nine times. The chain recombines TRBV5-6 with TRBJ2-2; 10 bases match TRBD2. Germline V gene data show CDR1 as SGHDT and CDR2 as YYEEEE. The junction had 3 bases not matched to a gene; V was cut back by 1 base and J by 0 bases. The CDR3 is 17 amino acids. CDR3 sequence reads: CASSLPGLAANTGELFF. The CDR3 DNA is TGTGCCAGCAGCTTGCCCGGACTAGCGGCGAACACCGGGGAGCTGTTTTTT.

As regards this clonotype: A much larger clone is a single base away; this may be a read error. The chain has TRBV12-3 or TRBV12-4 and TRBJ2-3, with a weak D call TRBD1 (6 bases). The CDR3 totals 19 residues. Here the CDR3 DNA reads TGTGCCAGCTGTTTTCTGGTTATAACTGGGCGTCCCAGGGGAGATACGCAGTATTTT. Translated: CASCFLVITGRPRGDTQYF.

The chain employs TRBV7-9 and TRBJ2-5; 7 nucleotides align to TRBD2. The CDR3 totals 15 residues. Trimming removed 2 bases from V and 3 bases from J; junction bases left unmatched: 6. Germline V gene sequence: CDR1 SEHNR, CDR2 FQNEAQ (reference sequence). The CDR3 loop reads CASSLRLAVEETQYF. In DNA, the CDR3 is TGTGCCAGCAGCTTACGGCTAGCGGTGGAAGAGACCCAGTACTTC.

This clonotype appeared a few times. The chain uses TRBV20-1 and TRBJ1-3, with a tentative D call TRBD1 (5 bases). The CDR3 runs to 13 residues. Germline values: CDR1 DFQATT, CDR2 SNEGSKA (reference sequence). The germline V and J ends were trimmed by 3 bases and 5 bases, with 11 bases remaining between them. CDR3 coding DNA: TGCAGTGCTAGGCGGGGGGATAGAAACACCATATATTTT. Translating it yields CSARRGDRNTIYF.

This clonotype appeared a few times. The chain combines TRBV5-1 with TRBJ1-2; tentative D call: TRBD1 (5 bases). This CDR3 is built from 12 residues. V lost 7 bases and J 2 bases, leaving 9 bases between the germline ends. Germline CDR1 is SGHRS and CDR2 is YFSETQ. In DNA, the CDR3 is TGCGCCAGCGCAGGGTGGAACTATGGCTACACCTTC. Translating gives CASAGWNYGYTF.